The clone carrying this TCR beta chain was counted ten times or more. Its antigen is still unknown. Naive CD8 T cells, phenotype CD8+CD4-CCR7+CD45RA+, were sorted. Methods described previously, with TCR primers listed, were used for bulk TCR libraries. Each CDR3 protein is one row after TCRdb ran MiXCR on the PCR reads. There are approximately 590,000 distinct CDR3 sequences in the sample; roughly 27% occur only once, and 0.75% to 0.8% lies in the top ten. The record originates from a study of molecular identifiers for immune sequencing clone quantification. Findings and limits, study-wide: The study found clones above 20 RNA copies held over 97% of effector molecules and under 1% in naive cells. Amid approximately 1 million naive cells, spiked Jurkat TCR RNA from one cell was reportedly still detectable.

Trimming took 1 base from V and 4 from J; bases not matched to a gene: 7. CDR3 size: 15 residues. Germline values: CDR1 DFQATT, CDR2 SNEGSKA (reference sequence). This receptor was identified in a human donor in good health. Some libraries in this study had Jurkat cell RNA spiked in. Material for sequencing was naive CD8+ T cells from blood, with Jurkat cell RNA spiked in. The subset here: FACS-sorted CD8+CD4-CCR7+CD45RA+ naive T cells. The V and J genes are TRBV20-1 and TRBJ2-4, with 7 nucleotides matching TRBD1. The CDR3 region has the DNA TGCAGTGCTAGAGGAGCCGGGACAGAAAAAAACATTCAGTACTTC. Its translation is CSARGAGTEKNIQYF.